Sequencing of this T cell receptor (beta chain) was carried out in a study of blood T cell repertoires in COVID-19. The V end was cut by 3 bases, the J end by 4 bases, with 11 bases between. CDR1 SGHNT and CDR2 YYREEE come from the germline V gene (reference sequence). The CDR3 consists of 13 residues. Produced via immunoSEQ multiplex PCR; TCRdb's table is partial and in-frame only. In the table there are over 200,000 clones, 80% to 90% of which are singletons. The chain has TRBV5-4 and TRBJ2-7, with D possibly TRBD2 on 5 matching bases. The sample taken for sequencing was PBMCs or T cells enriched from blood (not recorded which). The receptor was derived from a woman aged 25 to 45 who had been exposed to COVID-19. CDR3 region: CASSSGMPYEQYF. DNA for the CDR3: TGTGCCAGCAGCTCCGGGATGCCTTACGAGCAGTACTTC.